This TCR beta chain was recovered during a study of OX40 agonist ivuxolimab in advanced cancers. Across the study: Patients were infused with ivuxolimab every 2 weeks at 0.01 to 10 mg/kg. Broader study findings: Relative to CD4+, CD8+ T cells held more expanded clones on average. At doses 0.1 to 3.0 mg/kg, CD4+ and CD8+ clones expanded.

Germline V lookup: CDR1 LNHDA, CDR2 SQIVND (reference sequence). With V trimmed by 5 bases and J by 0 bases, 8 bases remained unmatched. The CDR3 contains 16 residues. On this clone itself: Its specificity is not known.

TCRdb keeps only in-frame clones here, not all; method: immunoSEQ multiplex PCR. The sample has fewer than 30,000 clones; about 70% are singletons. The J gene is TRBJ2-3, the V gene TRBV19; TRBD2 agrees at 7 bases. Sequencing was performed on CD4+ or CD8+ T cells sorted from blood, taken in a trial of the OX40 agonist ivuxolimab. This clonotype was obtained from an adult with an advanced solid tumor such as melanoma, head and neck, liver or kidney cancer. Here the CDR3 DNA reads TGTGCCAGTAGTGTCTCGGACGGGGGGAGCACAGATACGCAGTATTTT. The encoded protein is CASSVSDGGSTDTQYF.